These 21 T cell receptor beta chains originate from one sample sequenced in a study of T cells in Graves' hyperthyroidism and ophthalmopathy. Amplification yielded TCR beta CDR3 regions, with RNA transcripts as the source. When the TCR CDR3 underwent first-round RT-PCR, the HTBI primer set was used. TCRdb processed the multiplex PCR reads anew with MiXCR; each CDR3 protein has one entry. The sample has around 250,000 distinct CDR3 sequences; more than 12% are singletons. Specimen: blood. Every receptor here comes from a woman aged 40 to 50 with Graves' hyperthyroidism that later progressed to Graves' ophthalmopathy.

In its sample, this clonotype was seen many times. This sequence joins TRBV7-8 and TRBJ2-7; 10 positions agree with TRBD2. The V and J ends lost 5 bases and 0 bases, in that order; junction bases with no gene match: 7. Per germline, CDR1 SGHVS and CDR2 FQNEAQ. This CDR3 region has 16 residues. The CDR3 DNA follows: TGTGCCAGCAGCGCCTACACTAGCGGGGCCTCCTACGAGCAGTACTTC. It encodes CASSAYTSGASYEQYF.

This clonotype appeared many times. The V call is TRBV2, the J call TRBJ1-1; a possible D gene is TRBD1 (6 bases). CDR1 is SNHLY and CDR2 is FYNNEI in the germline V gene. Deletions cut 7 bases from V and 7 bases from J, with 10 bases between. The CDR3 is 11 amino acids. The CDR3 here is CASTGAIEAFF. In DNA, the CDR3 is TGTGCCAGCACGGGGGCGATTGAAGCTTTCTTT.

This clonotype was seen once. Its ends do not fully match the called genes, so a read error is possible. V gene TRBV11-2 combines with J gene TRBJ1-3; D call uncertain. CDR1 is SGHAT, CDR2 FQNNGV, per germline. This CDR3 region has 16 residues. The DNA of the CDR3 is TGTGCCAGCAGCTTAGTAGTCAGTTCCGAGAGAAACACCATATCTTTC. Its protein product is CASSLVVSSERNTISF.

The sample holds many counts of this clonotype. The chain recombines TRBV10-3 with TRBJ1-1; D remains ambiguous. The CDR3 sequence is 14 residues long. Trimming shortened V by 2 bases and J by 7 bases, and 14 bases separated the two germline ends. Germline V gene lookup returns CDR1 ENHRY and CDR2 SYGVKD. CDR3: CAISELHAEGEAFF. CDR3 sequence (DNA): TGTGCCATCAGTGAGCTTCACGCGGAGGGTGAAGCTTTCTTT.

The CDR3 DNA reads TGCAGTGCTAGAGAAGCCACTAGCGCGGAAGAGACCCAGTACTTC. The encoded protein is CSAREATSAEETQYF. The chain couples TRBV20-1 to TRBJ2-5, with 7 bases that match TRBD2. V lost 0 bases and J lost 3; bases outside the gene matches: 7. The CDR3 is 15 amino acids. Per germline, CDR1 DFQATT and CDR2 SNEGSKA (reference sequence).

In its sample, this clonotype was seen many times. J is TRBJ2-6 and V is TRBV24-1, with D possibly being TRBD1 (5 bases). Germline-derived CDR1 and CDR2 are KGHDR and SFDVKD. V lost 3 bases, J lost 6 bases, and 11 bases lay in between. The CDR3 covers 15 residues. CDR3 sequence reads: CATSDEGAMANVLTF. The CDR3 DNA reads as TGTGCCACCAGTGATGAAGGGGCAATGGCCAACGTCCTGACTTTC.

This clonotype was seen repeatedly, ten times or more. V and J are TRBV28 and TRBJ1-6, with D perhaps TRBD1 (5 bases). V shed 6 bases and J shed 6 bases, with 12 bases lying between them. The CDR3 length is 14 residues. Germline V gene sequence: CDR1 MDHEN, CDR2 SYDVKM. CDR3 protein: CASSRRDVNSPLHF. The DNA for the CDR3 is TGTGCCAGCAGCCGCCGGGACGTTAATTCACCCCTCCACTTT.

The chain uses TRBV5-1 and TRBJ2-2; 9 bases map to TRBD1. J gave up 7 bases and V 2 bases, and 9 bases lay outside the gene matches. Germline CDR1 SGHRS, CDR2 YFSETQ. The CDR3 runs 16 residues. CDR3 nucleotide sequence: TGCGCCAGCAGCTTACTGACAGGGGGTATCGGCGGGGAGCTGTTTTTT. Its translation is CASSLLTGGIGGELFF.

In its sample, this clonotype was seen a few times. The rearrangement links TRBV5-5 to TRBJ1-1; no definite D call. Trimming pared 2 bases from V and 4 bases from J, leaving 3 bases between. This CDR3 has 11 residues. CDR1 and CDR2 from the germline V gene are SGHKS and YYEKEE (reference sequence). The CDR3 spells CASSFSTEAFF. The CDR3 nucleotides are TGTGCCAGCAGCTTCAGCACTGAAGCTTTCTTT. Combining the CDR3 with reference TRBV5-5 and TRBJ1-1 gives the whole variable domain DAGVTQSPTHLIKTRGQQVTLRCSPISGHKSVSWYQQVLGQGPQFIFQYYEKEERGRGNFPDRFSARQFPNYSSELNVNALLLGDSALYLCASSFSTEAFFGQGTRLTVV.

This clonotype was observed many times. This chain uses TRBV6-1 with TRBJ1-1; 8 bases match TRBD1. The CDR3 is 14 residues long. The J segment lost 4 bases and the V segment lost 4 bases, leaving 5 bases of the junction unmatched. Germline CDR1 and CDR2: MNHNS and SASEGT. CDR3 sequence: CASSGDRGVTEAFF. CDR3 in DNA: TGTGCCAGCAGTGGCGACAGGGGAGTCACTGAAGCTTTCTTT.

The chain joins TRBV27 to TRBJ2-5; D unresolved. This CDR3 spans 15 amino acids. From germline, CDR1 is MNHEY and CDR2 SMNVEV (reference sequence). V lost 5 bases, J lost 1 base, and 14 bases lay in between. For the CDR3, the DNA is TGTGCCAGCAGTCCTCATTGGGCGGTCCAAGAGACCCAGTACTTC. It yields the protein CASSPHWAVQETQYF.

This clonotype was counted ten times or more. The J gene is TRBJ2-3, the V gene TRBV7-3; 9 nucleotides line up with TRBD2. Germline CDR1 is SGHTA and CDR2 is FQGTGA. V was pared by 0 bases and J by 4 bases, with 8 bases of the junction left unmatched. CDR3 length: 17 residues. The CDR3 loop reads CASSLTPGLASADTQYF. The CDR3 DNA is TGTGCCAGCAGCTTAACCCCCGGACTAGCGTCGGCAGATACGCAGTATTTT.

This clonotype has a count of ten or more. The rearrangement uses TRBV28 and TRBJ1-1; 7 nucleotides match TRBD1. After removal of 3 bases from V and 4 bases from J, the junction contained 11 bases not matched to a gene. This CDR3 is built from 16 residues. Germline V gene sequence: CDR1 MDHEN, CDR2 SYDVKM. Written as DNA, the CDR3 is TGTGCCAGCAGTTTGAGACAGGGCCCCCGGGTCACTGAAGCTTTCTTT. Translation gives CASSLRQGPRVTEAFF. Using reference TRBV28 and TRBJ1-1 for the parts outside the CDR3, the full variable domain is DVKVTQSSRYLVKRTGEKVFLECVQDMDHENMFWYRQDPGLGLRLIYFSYDVKMKEKGDIPEGYSVSREKKERFSLILESASTNQTSMYLCASSLRQGPRVTEAFFGQGTRLTVV.

This clonotype appeared many times. The chain uses TRBV12-3 or TRBV12-4 and TRBJ2-5, with 16 bases aligning to TRBD2. This CDR3 has 16 residues. After removal of 3 bases from V and 5 bases from J, the junction contained 3 bases not matched to a gene. CDR3 nucleotide sequence: TGTGCCAGCAGTTTGGGGACTAGCGGGAGGGGGGAGACCCAGTACTTC. Its protein product is CASSLGTSGRGETQYF.

This clonotype was detected many times. This chain links TRBV7-9 with TRBJ1-1; D remains unclear. This CDR3 region has 13 residues. The germline gives CDR1 SEHNR, CDR2 FQNEAQ (reference sequence). V lost 4 bases, J lost 5 bases, and 11 bases lay in between. CDR3 residues: CASSSWLGTEAFF. The CDR3 bases are TGTGCCAGCAGCTCTTGGCTGGGGACTGAAGCTTTCTTT.

This clonotype was counted a few times. The chain is built from TRBV3-1 and TRBJ2-7; D is unresolved. From germline, CDR1 is LGHDT and CDR2 YNNKEL (reference sequence). The CDR3 length is 15 residues. Trimming left V 1 base short and J 9 bases short, with 19 bases between. CDR3 residues: CASSQARAALPGQYF. In DNA, the CDR3 is TGTGCCAGCAGCCAAGCTAGGGCAGCCCTGCCGGGGCAGTACTTC.

This clonotype was found many times. The chain recombines TRBV5-1 with TRBJ2-7; no clear D. The ends were cut back, 2 bases at V and 3 bases at J, with 12 bases in the middle. There are 14 residues in the CDR3. Germline CDR1 and CDR2: SGHRS and YFSETQ. CDR3 DNA sequence: TGCGCCAGCAGCTTTGATTGGACGTACTACGAGCAGTACTTC. Its translation: CASSFDWTYYEQYF.

The chain joins TRBV7-9 to TRBJ2-3; D remains ambiguous. Germline lookup yields CDR1 SEHNR and CDR2 FQNEAQ (reference sequence). The CDR3 runs to 12 residues. Deletions cut 1 base from V and 5 bases from J, with 4 bases between. The CDR3 DNA follows: TGTGCCAGCAGCTTAGAACTAGATACGCAGTATTTT. Translating gives CASSLELDTQYF.

This clonotype was picked up many times. This rearrangement joins TRBV7-9 to TRBJ1-1, with a possible D match to TRBD1 (6 bases). The CDR3 extends over 13 amino acids. V lost 2 bases to trimming and J lost 12 bases, with 16 bases between them. The germline V gene encodes CDR1 SEHNR and CDR2 FQNEAQ (reference sequence). CDR3 DNA: TGTGCCAGCAGCTTACGCCCACAGGGAGGGCCTTTCTTT. It encodes CASSLRPQGGPFF.

This clonotype was counted many times. The chain combines TRBV12-3 or TRBV12-4 with TRBJ2-7; 11 bases agree with TRBD2. This CDR3 spans 15 amino acids. V dropped 7 bases and J dropped 0; count of bases not matched to a gene: 5. CDR3 in DNA: TGTGCCAGCACCCATCTAGCGGGAGGCTCCTACGAGCAGTACTTC. Protein: CASTHLAGGSYEQYF.

The chain links TRBV6-9 to TRBJ2-1, with 13 bases fitting TRBD2. The CDR3 sequence is 18 residues long. Unmatched junction bases numbered 11, after V lost 2 bases and J lost 7 bases. Germline CDR1 MNHGY, CDR2 SVAAGI. CDR3 in DNA: TGTGCCAGCAGTTATCTGCCCCGTGGACTAGCGGGGGTGAATGAGCAGTTCTTC. As protein: CASSYLPRGLAGVNEQFF.